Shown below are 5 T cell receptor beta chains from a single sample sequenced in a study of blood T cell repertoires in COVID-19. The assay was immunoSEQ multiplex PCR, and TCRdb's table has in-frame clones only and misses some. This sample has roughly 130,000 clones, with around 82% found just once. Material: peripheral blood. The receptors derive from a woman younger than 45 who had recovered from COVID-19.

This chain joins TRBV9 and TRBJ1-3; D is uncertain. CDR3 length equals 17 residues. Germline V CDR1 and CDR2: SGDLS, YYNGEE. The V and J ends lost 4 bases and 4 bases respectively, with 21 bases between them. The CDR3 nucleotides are TGTGCCAGCAGCCCCTACGATTTGGGCGCCGTGGGAAACACCATATATTTT. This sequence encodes CASSPYDLGAVGNTIYF.

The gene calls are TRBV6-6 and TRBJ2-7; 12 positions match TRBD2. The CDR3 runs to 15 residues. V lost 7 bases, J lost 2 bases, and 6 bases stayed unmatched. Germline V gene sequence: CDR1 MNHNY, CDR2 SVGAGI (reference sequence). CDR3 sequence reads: CASNSPSGRAYEQYF. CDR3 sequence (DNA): TGTGCCAGCAACAGTCCTAGCGGGAGGGCCTACGAGCAGTACTTC.

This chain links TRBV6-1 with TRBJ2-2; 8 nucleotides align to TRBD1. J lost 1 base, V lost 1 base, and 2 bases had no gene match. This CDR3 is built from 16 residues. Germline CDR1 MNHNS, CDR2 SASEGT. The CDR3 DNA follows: TGTGCCAGCAGTGAAGGACAGGGGTTGAACACCGGGGAGCTGTTTTTT. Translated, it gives CASSEGQGLNTGELFF.

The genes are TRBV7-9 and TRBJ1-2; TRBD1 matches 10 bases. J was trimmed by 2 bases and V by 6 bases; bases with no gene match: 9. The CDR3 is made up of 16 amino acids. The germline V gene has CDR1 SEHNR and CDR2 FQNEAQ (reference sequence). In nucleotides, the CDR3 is TGTGCCAGCAGATATAAACCGGGACAGGGGAACTATGGCTACACCTTC. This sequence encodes CASRYKPGQGNYGYTF.

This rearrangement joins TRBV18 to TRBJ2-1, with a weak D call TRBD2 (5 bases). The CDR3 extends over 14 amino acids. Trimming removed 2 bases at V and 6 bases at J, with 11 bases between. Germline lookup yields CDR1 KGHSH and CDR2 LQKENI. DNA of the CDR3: TGTGCCAGCTCACCAGGCAGTGGAGGCAATGAGCAGTTCTTC. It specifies CASSPGSGGNEQFF. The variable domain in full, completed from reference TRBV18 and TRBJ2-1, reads NAGVMQNPRHLVRRRGQEARLRCSPMKGHSHVYWYRQLPEEGLKFMVYLQKENIIDESGMPKERFSAEFPKEGPSILRIQQVVRGDSAAYFCASSPGSGGNEQFFGPGTRLTVL.